This TCR beta chain was identified in a study of tissue T cells after allogeneic stem cell transplantation. Findings of the study overall: This small cohort was clinically heterogeneous, and sampling depth was a limitation.

This table comes from immunoSEQ multiplex PCR, and its TCRdb copy is limited to in-frame clones, with some not included. The table lists approximately 4,100 clones, 78% of them singletons. As to this clone: Its cognate antigen is unknown.

Adult allogeneic hematopoietic cell transplant recipients with steroid-refractory graft-versus-host disease were prospectively enrolled for research autopsy. GI sites, liver, skin and spleen were taken after median 9.75 post-mortem hours. V lost 2 bases, J lost 3 bases, and 11 bases lay in between. Looked up from germline, CDR1 is ENHRY and CDR2 is SYGVKD. This CDR3 is 14 amino acids long. The source is an older male patient with steroid-refractory graft-versus-host disease after an allogeneic stem cell transplant. The graft donor may have given rise to some T cells. The chain recombines TRBV10-3 with TRBJ2-7; the D gene is possibly TRBD2 (6 bases). The input for sequencing was esophageal tissue, taken at autopsy. CDR3 amino acids: CAISEGTSLYEQYF. CDR3 sequence (DNA): TGTGCCATCAGTGAGGGAACTAGCCTCTACGAGCAGTACTTC.